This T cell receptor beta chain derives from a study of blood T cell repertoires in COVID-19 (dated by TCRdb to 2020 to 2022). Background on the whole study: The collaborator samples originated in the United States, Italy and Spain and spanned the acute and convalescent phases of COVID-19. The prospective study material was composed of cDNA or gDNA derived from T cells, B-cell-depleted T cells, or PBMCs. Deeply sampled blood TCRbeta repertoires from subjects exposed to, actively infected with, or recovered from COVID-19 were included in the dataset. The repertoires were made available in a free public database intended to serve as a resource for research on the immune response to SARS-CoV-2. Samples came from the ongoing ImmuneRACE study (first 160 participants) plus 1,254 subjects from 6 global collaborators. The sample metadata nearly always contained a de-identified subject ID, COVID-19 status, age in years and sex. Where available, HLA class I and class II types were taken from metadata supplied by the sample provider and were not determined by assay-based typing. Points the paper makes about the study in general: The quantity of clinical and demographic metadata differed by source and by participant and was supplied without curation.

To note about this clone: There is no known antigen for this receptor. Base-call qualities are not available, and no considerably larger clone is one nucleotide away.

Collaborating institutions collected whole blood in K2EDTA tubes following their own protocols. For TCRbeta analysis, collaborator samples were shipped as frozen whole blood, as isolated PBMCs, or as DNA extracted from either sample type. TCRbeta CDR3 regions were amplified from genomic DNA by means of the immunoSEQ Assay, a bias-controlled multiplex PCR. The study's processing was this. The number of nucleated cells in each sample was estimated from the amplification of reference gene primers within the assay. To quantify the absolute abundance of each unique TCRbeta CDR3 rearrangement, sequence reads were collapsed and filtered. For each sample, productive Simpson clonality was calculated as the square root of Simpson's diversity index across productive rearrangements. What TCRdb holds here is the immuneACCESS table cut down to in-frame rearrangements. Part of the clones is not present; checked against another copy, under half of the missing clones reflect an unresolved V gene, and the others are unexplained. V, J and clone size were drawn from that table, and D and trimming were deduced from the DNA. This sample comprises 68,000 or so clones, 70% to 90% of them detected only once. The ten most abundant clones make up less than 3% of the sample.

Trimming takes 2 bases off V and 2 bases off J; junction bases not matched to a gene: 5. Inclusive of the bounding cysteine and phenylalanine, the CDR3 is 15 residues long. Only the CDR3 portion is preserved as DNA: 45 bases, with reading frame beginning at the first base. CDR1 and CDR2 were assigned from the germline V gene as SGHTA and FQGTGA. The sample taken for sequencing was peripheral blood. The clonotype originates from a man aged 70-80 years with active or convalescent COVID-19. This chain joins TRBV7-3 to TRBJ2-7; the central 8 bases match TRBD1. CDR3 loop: CASSLAGTGPYEQYF. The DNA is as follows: TGTGCCAGCAGCTTAGCCGGGACAGGCCCCTACGAGCAGTACTTC.